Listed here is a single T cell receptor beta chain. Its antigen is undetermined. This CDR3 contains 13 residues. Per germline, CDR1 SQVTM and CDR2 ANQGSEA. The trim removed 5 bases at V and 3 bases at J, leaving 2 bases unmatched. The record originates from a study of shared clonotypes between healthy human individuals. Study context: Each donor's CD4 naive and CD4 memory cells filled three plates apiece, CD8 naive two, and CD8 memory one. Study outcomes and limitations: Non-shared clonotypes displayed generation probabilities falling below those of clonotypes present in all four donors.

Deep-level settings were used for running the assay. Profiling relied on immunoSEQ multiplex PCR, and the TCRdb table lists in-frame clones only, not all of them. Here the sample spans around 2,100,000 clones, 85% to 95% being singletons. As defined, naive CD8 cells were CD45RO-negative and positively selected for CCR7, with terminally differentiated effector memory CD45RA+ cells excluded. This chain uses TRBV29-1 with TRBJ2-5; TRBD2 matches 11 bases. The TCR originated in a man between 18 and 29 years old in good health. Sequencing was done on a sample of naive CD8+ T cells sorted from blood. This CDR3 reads CSVRGLAEETQYF. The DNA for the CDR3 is TGCAGCGTTAGGGGACTAGCGGAAGAGACCCAGTACTTC.